The T cell receptor beta chain described here comes from a study of blood T cell repertoires in COVID-19. About the research overall: The origin of the acute and convalescent COVID-19 samples was the United States, Italy and Spain. The analysed material was cDNA or gDNA that came from T cells, B-cell-depleted T cells, or PBMCs.

Original data processing: Reference gene primer amplification in the assay estimated nucleated cell counts. Produced via immunoSEQ multiplex PCR; TCRdb's table is partial and in-frame only. That table gives V, J and clone size, and the DNA gave D and trimming. The profile shows approximately 290,000 clones, about 85% of them singletons. The CDR3 is 16 residues long. The V gene lost 2 bases and the J gene lost 5 bases, with 15 bases spanning the gap. CDR1 is SGHTA and CDR2 is FQGNSA in the germline V gene. Sequenced sample: peripheral blood. This TCR came from a man between 18 and 29 years old with active or convalescent COVID-19. The J gene is TRBJ1-4, the V gene TRBV7-2; D is ambiguous. DNA for the CDR3: TGTGCCAGCAGCTTATCCAGAGGAAAACGCAATGAAAAACTGTTTTTT. This translates into CASSLSRGKRNEKLFF.